These T cell receptor beta chains were read from a single sample in a study of early T cells in non-severe SARS-CoV-2 infection. TCRdb re-derived calls from the 5' RACE reads in MiXCR, one entry per CDR3 protein. The table records roughly 51,000 distinct CDR3 sequences, 6.2% of them present only once. The sequenced sample was whole blood. These receptors originate from an adult who was a healthcare worker with PCR-confirmed SARS-CoV-2 infection or an uninfected control (not recorded which). The conserved cysteine and the conserved F or W are not part of the CDR3 here. Each record gives: V gene, J gene, clone size, CDR3 protein. Clone size is given for some rows only: seen once, a few or many times, or a class if the clone is expanded.

V gene: TRBV10-3
J gene: TRBJ1-2
clone size: many
CDR3 protein: AIGQGDRGYT

V gene: TRBV7-2
J gene: TRBJ1-1
clone size: many
CDR3 protein: ASSLGKAQMNTEAF

V gene: TRBV5-1
J gene: TRBJ2-3
clone size: few
CDR3 protein: ASSSSGVTQY

V gene: TRBV7-2
J gene: TRBJ2-7
clone size: -
CDR3 protein: ASSSMQGADEQY

V gene: TRBV2
J gene: TRBJ1-2
clone size: few
CDR3 protein: ASRPGNYGYT

V gene: TRBV12-3/TRBV12-4
J gene: TRBJ1-5
clone size: many
CDR3 protein: ASSFGGVSNQPQH

V gene: TRBV7-7
J gene: TRBJ2-5
clone size: many
CDR3 protein: ASSLELGGEETQY

V gene: TRBV29-1
J gene: TRBJ1-1
clone size: many
CDR3 protein: SVCNTVNTEAF

V gene: TRBV9
J gene: TRBJ2-1
clone size: many
CDR3 protein: ASSVASGGINEQF

V gene: TRBV6-5
J gene: TRBJ2-5
clone size: many
CDR3 protein: ASSRTGRETQY

V gene: TRBV7-9
J gene: TRBJ2-3
clone size: -
CDR3 protein: ASSRHADTQY

V gene: TRBV6-2/TRBV6-3
J gene: TRBJ1-4
clone size: few
CDR3 protein: ASTAKLF

V gene: TRBV5-4
J gene: TRBJ2-5
clone size: few
CDR3 protein: ASSLEAFGRSSQETQY

V gene: TRBV7-2
J gene: TRBJ2-7
clone size: -
CDR3 protein: ASSSPPPGSYEQY

V gene: TRBV5-1
J gene: TRBJ1-2
clone size: many
CDR3 protein: ASSLVYDPKHGYT

V gene: TRBV7-9
J gene: TRBJ1-6
clone size: -
CDR3 protein: ASSLGGLGNSPLH

V gene: TRBV19
J gene: TRBJ1-1
clone size: many
CDR3 protein: ASIDRRGDTEAF

V gene: TRBV6-5
J gene: TRBJ1-1
clone size: many
CDR3 protein: ASSYMGLTEAF

V gene: TRBV6-6
J gene: TRBJ2-7
clone size: few
CDR3 protein: ASRGTVYEQY

V gene: TRBV19
J gene: TRBJ2-3
clone size: many
CDR3 protein: ASSMQHSYRGDTQY

V gene: TRBV7-9
J gene: TRBJ2-5
clone size: few
CDR3 protein: ASGSTSGETQY

V gene: TRBV6-2/TRBV6-3
J gene: TRBJ1-2
clone size: many
CDR3 protein: ASRETGGSYGYT

V gene: TRBV6-1
J gene: TRBJ2-1
clone size: many
CDR3 protein: ASSVTGTGSFNEQF

V gene: TRBV7-2
J gene: TRBJ2-5
clone size: few
CDR3 protein: ASSLSGGAYQETQY

V gene: TRBV3-1
J gene: TRBJ1-4
clone size: many
CDR3 protein: ASSQAGGIGEKLF

V gene: TRBV11-2
J gene: TRBJ2-7
clone size: few
CDR3 protein: ASSSDRGPYEQY

V gene: TRBV10-3
J gene: TRBJ2-5
clone size: -
CDR3 protein: AISLGQRETQY

V gene: TRBV20-1
J gene: TRBJ2-6
clone size: many
CDR3 protein: SAQAGANVLT

V gene: TRBV30
J gene: TRBJ2-7
clone size: many
CDR3 protein: AWSVSSSEQY

V gene: TRBV19
J gene: TRBJ1-5
clone size: many
CDR3 protein: ASSPGELYNQPQH

V gene: TRBV20-1
J gene: TRBJ1-2
clone size: -
CDR3 protein: SAREAFGANYGYT